This T cell receptor beta chain was captured by sequencing in a study of blood T cells in healthy people across ages (dated by TCRdb to the mid-2010s). Turning to the overall study: In model experiments, template switching captured about one uniquely barcoded TCR beta cDNA molecule for every two T cells. Donors of different ages were randomly distributed across sequencing lanes to avoid experimental bias. Using the same blood draw, the study looked at two additional independent replicas of 1 million unique cDNA reads for two donors, one aged 18 to 30 and the other aged 80 or older. Donors were grouped into four age groups: young (average roughly 17 years), middle-aged (roughly 40), aged (around 66) and long-lived (roughly 80). The study measured age-related changes in TCR beta repertoire diversity using deep sequencing normalized with unique cDNA molecular identifiers.

Systemically healthy Caucasian individuals from Russia, 35 to 40 in total and aged about 6 to 95 years, were included as donors. Approximately 11 milliliters of peripheral blood were drawn from each donor into EDTA-treated Vacutainer tubes. Ficoll-Paque density-gradient centrifugation was used to isolate PBMCs, with at least 6.5 million obtained per sample. Trizol reagent was used to extract total RNA from PBMCs, with at least 6 micrograms per sample. The percentages of naive CD45RAhigh/CD27high T cells were determined by flow cytometry on a PBMC aliquot from every donor. This clonotype was found many times. What antigen it recognizes has not been identified. Per-nucleotide qualities are absent, and no much larger clonotype sits a single base away. General study outcomes and caveats: The CMV infection status of donors was not known, potentially confounding age-related changes in expanded clonotypes. As age increased, observed TCR beta diversity per million T cells dropped in a roughly linear way, and a significant reduction was already evident by age 40. A strong correlation was found between observed TCR beta diversity and the percentage of naive T cells measured by flow cytometry. Estimates of total diversity based on one million sequenced T cells were considered lower bounds and underestimates. Compared with the aged group, more naive CD4+ T cells, fewer expanded clones and increased TCR diversity were shown by the long-lived group, suggesting age selection. Since profiling was done on bulk unsorted PBMCs, naive and antigen-experienced compartments could not be conclusively compared.

The receptor library was made with 5' RACE. Sequenced on an Illumina HiSeq 2500. The second PCR ran for roughly 7 to 12 cycles and used a J-beta primer mix along with a sample-barcoded 5' primer. A template-switch 5' adaptor carrying 12 random nucleotides introduced a unique molecular identifier onto each TCR beta cDNA molecule. At least 2.5 million CDR3-containing paired-end reads were obtained from each sample. All of the RNA was converted into first-strand cDNA using the Mint cDNA synthesis kit, with a TRBC-specific oligonucleotide serving as the primer. Following uracil-DNA glycosylase treatment, all cDNA underwent a first 18-cycle PCR with the universal primers M1SS and BC2_uni_R. In the source study's methods: Each sample was normalized by randomly selecting 1 million high-quality reads, each carrying a distinct molecular identifier. Instead of being binned into consensus sequences, reads with shared molecular identifiers were discarded. CDR3 identification, clonotype clustering and error correction used MiTCR with a Q25 quality threshold and the strictest error-elimination algorithm. A nonparametric unseen species model with Euler transformation was used to estimate a lower bound on total TCR beta diversity. Clones were called with MiXCR by TCRdb after fastp trimmed the public reads at Q25, and only in-frame beta chains were retained. Rows with a matching CDR3 protein are joined into one entry that keeps the most common DNA and genes. The V and J calls were not made by the authors but by TCRdb's processing. The table for this sample lists roughly 800,000 distinct CDR3 sequences; about 36% of them were counted only once. Roughly 13% of the sample lies in the top ten.

The cysteine opens and the phenylalanine closes a CDR3 of 15 amino acids. Only the CDR3 DNA is retained, 45 bases long and in frame from the first base. V loses 6 bases of germline sequence and J loses 4 bases, and the interval between the two ends is 17 bases. What was sequenced was blood. This clonotype was obtained from a man aged 18 to 30 in good health. This chain joins TRBV12-3 or TRBV12-4 to TRBJ2-3, with the D gene uncertain. For the CDR3, the sequence is CASSHSRRGADTQYF. The DNA sequence is as follows: TGTGCCAGCAGCCACAGCCGCCGAGGCGCAGATACGCAGTATTTT.